Listed here is a single TCR beta chain. These data come from a study of blood T cell repertoires in COVID-19. Study-level background: Both acute and convalescent COVID-19 samples were obtained from the United States, Italy and Spain. In each case, the material was cDNA or gDNA derived from T cells, B-cell-depleted T cells, or PBMCs.

In the study's own analysis: Estimation of nucleated cell counts was performed using reference gene primer amplification. Profiled with immunoSEQ multiplex PCR; TCRdb holds only in-frame clones, not every one. Clonal size and the V and J genes are those of that table, whereas D and trimming came from the DNA. The sample lists 6,400 or so clones; roughly 81% were seen once. This receptor was identified in a man in his 60s with acute or convalescent COVID-19. Source material: peripheral blood.

The CDR3 loop reads CASSQELAGIEQFF. The CDR3 DNA reads as TGTGCCAGCAGCCAAGAACTAGCGGGAATTGAGCAGTTCTTC. The chain combines TRBV14 with TRBJ2-1; 10 bases map to TRBD2. With 0 bases clipped from V and 9 bases from J, the junction kept 2 bases outside the gene matches. The CDR3 length is 14 residues. The germline V gene encodes CDR1 SGHDN and CDR2 FVKESK.